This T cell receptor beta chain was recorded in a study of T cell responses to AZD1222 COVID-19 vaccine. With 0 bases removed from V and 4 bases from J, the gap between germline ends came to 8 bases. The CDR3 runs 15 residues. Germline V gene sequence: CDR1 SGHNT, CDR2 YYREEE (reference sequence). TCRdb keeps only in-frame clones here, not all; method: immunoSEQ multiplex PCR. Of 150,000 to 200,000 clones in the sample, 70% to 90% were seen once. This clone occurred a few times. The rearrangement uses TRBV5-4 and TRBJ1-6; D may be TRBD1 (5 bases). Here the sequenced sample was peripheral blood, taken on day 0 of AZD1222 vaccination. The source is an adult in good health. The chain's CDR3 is CASSLAQGYNSPLHF. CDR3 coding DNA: TGTGCCAGCAGCTTGGCCCAGGGTTATAATTCACCCCTCCACTTT.